These 24 T cell receptor beta chains originate from one sample sequenced in a study of cytomegalovirus exposure and HLA in healthy donors. The primer mix had 60 Vbeta and 13 Jbeta primers. Profiled with immunoSEQ multiplex PCR; TCRdb holds only in-frame clones, not every one. The table records 130,000 to 150,000 clones, roughly 79% of them present only once. Specimen: PBMCs. Source of these receptors: a male donor in good health and CMV-seronegative.

The chain employs TRBV19 and TRBJ2-7, with D possibly being TRBD2 (5 bases). CDR1 and CDR2 (germline): LNHDA, SQIVND (reference sequence). The CDR3 has 16 amino acids. The ends were cut back, 8 bases at V and 0 bases at J, with 20 bases in the middle. CDR3 in DNA: TGTGCCAGTTCTAAGAGATCGAGGGAACTCTCCTACGAGCAGTACTTC. As protein: CASSKRSRELSYEQYF.

This sequence joins TRBV7-3 and TRBJ1-1; 10 bases agree with TRBD1. The V gene end was trimmed by 5 bases and the J gene end by 7 bases; junction bases not matched to a gene: 10. The CDR3 consists of 15 residues. Germline CDR1 SGHTA, CDR2 FQGTGA. CDR3 DNA: TGTGCCAGCAGCCAAACCGGGACAGGGGTTGATGAAGCTTTCTTT. Protein: CASSQTGTGVDEAFF.

This chain joins TRBV5-1 and TRBJ2-5; 7 nucleotides match TRBD2. Unmatched junction bases numbered 0, after V lost 4 bases and J lost 0 bases. Germline V gives CDR1 SGHRS, CDR2 YFSETQ. This CDR3 has 13 residues. DNA of the CDR3: TGCGCCAGCAGCGGGACTAACCAAGAGACCCAGTACTTC. Protein sequence: CASSGTNQETQYF.

The rearrangement uses TRBV9 and TRBJ2-7, with D tentatively TRBD1 (5 bases). Germline V gene sequence: CDR1 SGDLS, CDR2 YYNGEE. The CDR3 extends over 14 amino acids. V shed 2 bases and J shed 3 bases, with 12 bases lying between them. CDR3 protein: CASSVGPGLYEQYF. The CDR3 DNA follows: TGTGCCAGCAGCGTTGGACCAGGGCTCTACGAGCAGTACTTC.

The V and J genes are TRBV4-1 and TRBJ2-1; a weak D match, TRBD2 (5 bases). Germline V gene lookup returns CDR1 MGHRA and CDR2 YSYEKL. This CDR3 has 15 amino acids. V was shortened by 8 bases and J by 3 bases, with 17 bases between the two germline ends. CDR3 DNA: TGCGCCAGCGCCATGGGTCTAGCTAGCTACAATGAGCAGTTCTTC. It is translated as CASAMGLASYNEQFF.

V usage is TRBV6-6 and J usage is TRBJ2-7; 12 nucleotides match TRBD2. The J call could be wrong; TRBJ2-1 is a better fit for the DNA end. The CDR3 extends over 14 amino acids. Per germline, CDR1 MNHNY and CDR2 SVGAGI (reference sequence). This CDR3 is CASSYSGTSGEQFF. CDR3 in DNA: TGTGCCAGCAGTTACTCGGGGACTAGCGGGGAGCAGTTCTTC.

Here the CDR3 DNA reads TGCGCCAGCAGCCAGCCAGGGGAAGTGGGTGGCTACACCTTC. Translation: CASSQPGEVGGYTF. The chain recombines TRBV4-3 with TRBJ1-2, with a tentative D call TRBD1 (6 bases). The CDR3 extends over 14 amino acids. In germline, CDR1 is LGHNA, CDR2 YSLEER. The germline V and J ends were trimmed by 3 bases and 7 bases, with 15 bases remaining between them.

J is TRBJ2-2 and V is TRBV6-1; D possibly corresponds to TRBD2 (5 bases). Deletions cut 4 bases from V and 1 base from J, with 7 bases between. Germline V lookup: CDR1 MNHNS, CDR2 SASEGT. This CDR3 contains 14 residues. CDR3 region: CASSVEENTGELFF. Written as DNA, the CDR3 is TGTGCCAGCAGTGTGGAGGAGAACACCGGGGAGCTGTTTTTT.

V is TRBV7-2 and J is TRBJ1-2; D is perhaps TRBD1 (6 bases). CDR3 length: 13 amino acids. Germline loops: CDR1 SGHTA, CDR2 FQGNSA. V shed 5 bases and J shed 8 bases, with 15 bases lying between them. DNA of the CDR3: TGTGCCAGCAGCATTCTAACGACAGGCGGCTACACCTTC. This codes for CASSILTTGGYTF.

This chain links TRBV4-1 with TRBJ2-3; 8 nucleotides match TRBD2. V lost 0 bases and J lost 6; bases outside the gene matches: 5. Per germline, CDR1 MGHRA and CDR2 YSYEKL. This CDR3 has 15 amino acids. In DNA form, the CDR3 reads TGCGCCAGCAGCCAAGAAGGGCGGGAGGTGGATACGCAGTATTTT. It yields the protein CASSQEGREVDTQYF.

The V gene is TRBV13, the J gene TRBJ2-3; D is perhaps TRBD1 (7 bases). V lost 4 bases, J lost 1 base, and 18 bases lay in between. The germline V gene has CDR1 PRHDT and CDR2 FYEKMQ (reference sequence). There are 17 residues in the CDR3. CDR3 bases: TGTGCCAGCAGCTCACGGGGGACAGTTGGGGGCACAGATACGCAGTATTTT. This gives the protein CASSSRGTVGGTDTQYF.

This clone occurred once. CDR3 in amino acids: CASSHVGQIYGDGYTF. The CDR3 region has the DNA TGCGCCAGCAGTCATGTTGGACAGATCTACGGGGATGGCTACACCTTC. This chain links TRBV4-1 with TRBJ1-2; D possibly corresponds to TRBD1 (6 bases). V shed 6 bases and J shed 6 bases, with 23 bases lying between them. The CDR3 is 16 residues long. Germline V gene lookup returns CDR1 MGHRA and CDR2 YSYEKL.

The chain uses TRBV13 and TRBJ2-5, with D perhaps TRBD1 (5 bases). Matching the DNA end better, TRBJ2-7 makes the J call doubtful. CDR3 length: 13 amino acids. Germline assignment: CDR1 PRHDT and CDR2 FYEKMQ (reference sequence). CDR3 protein: CASSLEAGYEQYF. The DNA of the CDR3 is TGTGCCAGCAGCTTAGAGGCAGGGTACGAGCAGTACTTC.

CDR3 DNA sequence: TGCGCCAGCACCCCGGGACTAGCTAGACTGGGACACCACTACGAGCAGTACTTC. This codes for CASTPGLARLGHHYEQYF. The chain joins TRBV5-1 to TRBJ2-7, with TRBD2 identical over 9 bases. The CDR3 totals 18 residues. V was pared by 6 bases and J by 3 bases, with 19 bases of the junction left unmatched. CDR1 is SGHRS, CDR2 YFSETQ, per germline.

The chain links TRBV27 to TRBJ1-1; D is unresolved. Trimming pared 2 bases from V and 6 bases from J, leaving 13 bases between. This CDR3 region has 14 residues. Germline lookup yields CDR1 MNHEY and CDR2 SMNVEV (reference sequence). The DNA of the CDR3 is TGTGCCAGCAGTTTAGGAGGGCTTCTCCCTGAAGCTTTCTTT. Translation gives CASSLGGLLPEAFF.

This chain links TRBV7-2 with TRBJ2-6, with D unresolved. This CDR3 is 15 amino acids long. The germline V and J ends were trimmed by 0 bases and 0 bases, with 3 bases remaining between them. Germline CDR1 SGHTA, CDR2 FQGNSA. The DNA for the CDR3 is TGTGCCAGCAGCTTAGCCCACTCTGGGGCCAACGTCCTGACTTTC. Amino acids: CASSLAHSGANVLTF. Full variable domain (rest looked up from reference TRBV7-2 and TRBJ2-6): GAGVSQSPSNKVTEKGKDVELRCDPISGHTALYWYRQSLGQGLEFLIYFQGNSAPDKSGLPSDRFSAERTGGSVSTLTIQRTQQEDSAVYLCASSLAHSGANVLTFGAGSRLTVL.

This clone was seen a few times. V gene TRBV5-6 combines with J gene TRBJ1-5, with TRBD1 matching over 10 bases. CDR1 is SGHDT, CDR2 YYEEEE, per germline. The CDR3 has 16 residues. J gave up 4 bases and V 4 bases, and 8 bases lay outside the gene matches. The CDR3 spells CASSGDRGAGNQPQHF. The CDR3 coding sequence is TGTGCCAGCAGCGGGGACAGGGGCGCTGGGAATCAGCCCCAGCATTTT.

The genes are TRBV4-1 and TRBJ2-7; 7 nucleotides match TRBD2. Trimming removed 4 bases from V and 6 bases from J; junction bases left unmatched: 12. This CDR3 has 15 amino acids. Germline loops: CDR1 MGHRA, CDR2 YSYEKL. In nucleotides, the CDR3 is TGCGCCAGCAGCCCACCGGGACTACCATGGGGCGAGCAGTACTTC. It codes for CASSPPGLPWGEQYF.

The genes are TRBV2 and TRBJ2-7, with a weak D call TRBD1 (6 bases). The CDR3 is made up of 15 amino acids. The germline gives CDR1 SNHLY, CDR2 FYNNEI. The V end was cut by 6 bases, the J end by 3 bases, with 18 bases between. The CDR3 region is CASSALQGKVYEQYF. The CDR3 DNA follows: TGTGCCAGCAGCGCTCTCCAGGGGAAGGTCTACGAGCAGTACTTC.

This clone occurred a few times. This CDR3 reads CASSLTPVRAEKLFF. CDR3 coding DNA: TGTGCCAGCAGCCTTACCCCGGTTAGAGCAGAAAAACTGTTTTTT. The V gene is TRBV9, the J gene TRBJ1-4, with D unclear. The CDR3 has 15 residues. The germline CDR1 and CDR2 sequences are SGDLS and YYNGEE. V lost 4 bases to trimming and J lost 8 bases, with 18 bases between them.

The chain has TRBV5-1 and TRBJ2-1; TRBD2 matches 14 bases. V shed 3 bases, J shed 5 bases, and the junction held 1 base outside the gene matches. The CDR3 consists of 15 residues. Looked up from germline, CDR1 is SGHRS and CDR2 is YFSETQ. CDR3 in amino acids: CASSWGLAGDNEQFF. The CDR3 DNA sequence: TGCGCCAGCAGCTGGGGACTAGCGGGGGACAATGAGCAGTTCTTC.

This clone occurred a few times. The chain couples TRBV4-2 to TRBJ2-2, with D possibly TRBD1 on 7 matching bases. Trimming left V 0 bases short and J 5 bases short, with 13 bases between. The CDR3 runs 16 residues. Germline lookup yields CDR1 LGHNA and CDR2 YNFKEQ. The CDR3 spells CASSQDRGRYTGELFF. Written as DNA, the CDR3 is TGTGCCAGCAGCCAAGACAGGGGGAGGTATACCGGGGAGCTGTTTTTT.

Written as DNA, the CDR3 is TGTGCCAGCAGCTCACGGGACACCTCTACCGGCTACGAGCAGTACTTC. Protein product: CASSSRDTSTGYEQYF. The chain recombines TRBV7-9 with TRBJ2-7, with D tentatively TRBD1 (6 bases). This CDR3 region has 16 residues. Germline V gene lookup returns CDR1 SEHNR and CDR2 FQNEAQ (reference sequence). With 4 bases removed from V and 3 bases from J, the gap between germline ends came to 19 bases. The variable domain in full, with the rest retrieved from reference TRBV7-9 and TRBJ2-7, is DTGVSQNPRHKITKRGQNVTFRCDPISEHNRLYWYRQTLGQGPEFLTYFQNEAQLEKSRLLSDRFSAERPKGSFSTLEIQRTEQGDSAMYLCASSSRDTSTGYEQYFGPGTRLTVT.

The J gene is TRBJ1-2, the V gene TRBV29-1, with D maybe TRBD1 (6 bases). The length of the CDR3 is 16 residues. V was pared by 3 bases and J by 3 bases, with 20 bases between. Germline V lookup: CDR1 SQVTM, CDR2 ANQGSEA. CDR3 in DNA: TGCAGCGTTGATATGGTCAACAGGGCAGGCGACTATGGCTACACCTTC. Its translation: CSVDMVNRAGDYGYTF.